The 28 T cell receptor beta chains below come from one sample, sequenced in a study of OX40 agonist ivuxolimab in advanced cancers. Repertoires were generated with immunoSEQ multiplex PCR, while TCRdb's copy carries only in-frame clones and drops some. This sample has roughly 60,000 clones, with 86% found just once. The sequences come from CD4+ or CD8+ T cells sorted from blood, collected in a trial of the OX40 agonist ivuxolimab. These receptors all stem from an adult with an advanced solid tumor such as melanoma, head and neck, liver or kidney cancer.

The chain recombines TRBV5-1 with TRBJ2-3; 13 positions agree with TRBD2. V shed 1 base and J 3 bases; nucleotides not matched to a gene: 5. Germline-derived CDR1 and CDR2 are SGHRS and YFSETQ. The CDR3 loop spans 17 amino acids. The CDR3 bases are TGCGCCAGCAGCTTGTATACTAGCGGGAGGGTTACAGATACGCAGTATTTT. This gives the protein CASSLYTSGRVTDTQYF.

V gene TRBV6-6 combines with J gene TRBJ2-1; no definite D call. Germline V gene sequence: CDR1 MNHNY, CDR2 SVGAGI (reference sequence). This CDR3 comprises 15 residues. The ends were cut back, 0 bases at V and 8 bases at J, with 14 bases in the middle. Here the CDR3 reads CASSYSDSAFDEQFF. The CDR3 nucleotides are TGTGCCAGCAGTTACTCCGACTCTGCTTTCGATGAGCAGTTCTTC.

The chain uses TRBV6-1 and TRBJ1-1; D perhaps matches TRBD1 (5 bases). V was pared by 5 bases and J by 6 bases, with 16 bases between. The CDR3 consists of 14 residues. Germline V gene lookup returns CDR1 MNHNS and CDR2 SASEGT. CDR3 sequence reads: CASSPQGKKAEAFF. In nucleotides, the CDR3 is TGTGCCAGCAGTCCGCAGGGTAAAAAGGCTGAAGCTTTCTTT.

This clone was observed a single time. The rearrangement uses TRBV28 and TRBJ2-2; D may be TRBD1 (5 bases). Germline-derived CDR1 and CDR2 are MDHEN and SYDVKM. V was trimmed by 1 base and J by 0 bases, leaving 12 bases between them. CDR3 length equals 17 residues. In nucleotides, the CDR3 is TGTGCCAGCAGTTTATCTATGGGGCAGACGAACACCGGGGAGCTGTTTTTT. Translating it yields CASSLSMGQTNTGELFF.

This clone was observed a handful of times. V usage is TRBV6-5 and J usage is TRBJ1-2, with 7 positions matching TRBD1. CDR3 size: 13 residues. Germline CDR1 and CDR2: MNHEY and SVGAGI. V dropped 5 bases and J dropped 5; count of bases not matched to a gene: 5. The CDR3, as DNA: TGTGCCAGCAGTGGACAGGCCTCATATGGCTACACCTTC. This translates into CASSGQASYGYTF.

This clone was counted once. V usage is TRBV4-1 and J usage is TRBJ2-2; TRBD1 might be the D (5 bases). This CDR3 contains 16 residues. CDR1 is MGHRA and CDR2 is YSYEKL in the germline V gene. The germline V and J ends were trimmed by 1 base and 5 bases, with 14 bases remaining between them. CDR3 sequence: CASSQAPGWGTGELFF. The CDR3 coding sequence is TGCGCCAGCAGCCAAGCCCCAGGGTGGGGAACCGGGGAGCTGTTTTTT.

The V gene is TRBV11-2, the J gene TRBJ2-3; possible D gene TRBD1, 5 bases. CDR1 and CDR2 (germline): SGHAT, FQNNGV. The CDR3 runs 14 residues. Deletions cut 2 bases from V and 6 bases from J, with 12 bases between. DNA for the CDR3: TGTGCCAGCAGCTTATCCAGGGCCTACGATACGCAGTATTTT. It yields the protein CASSLSRAYDTQYF.

The CDR3 coding sequence is TGTGCCACCAGCAGGAGGACTGGTGAAAAACTGTTTTTT. This codes for CATSRRTGEKLFF. The chain recombines TRBV15 with TRBJ1-4, with D hard to call. The germline CDR1 and CDR2 sequences are LNHNV and YYDKDF (reference sequence). V shed 3 bases and J shed 7 bases, with 9 bases lying between them. This CDR3 contains 13 residues. The full variable domain, completed using reference TRBV15 and TRBJ1-4, is DAMVIQNPRYQVTQFGKPVTLSCSQTLNHNVMYWYQQKSSQAPKLLFHYYDKDFNNEADTPDNFQSRRPNTSFCFLDIRSPGLGDTAMYLCATSRRTGEKLFFGSGTQLSVL.

This clone was seen a handful of times. The chain is built from TRBV19 and TRBJ1-5; D is undetermined. This CDR3 has 13 residues. CDR1 is LNHDA and CDR2 is SQIVND in the germline V gene (reference sequence). Trimming took off 5 bases at V and 1 base at J, with 6 bases between the two ends. The DNA for the CDR3 is TGTGCCAGTAGTCCTGGGAGCAATCAGCCCCAGCATTTT. Its protein is CASSPGSNQPQHF.

By sample fraction, this clone is medium-sized. This CDR3 is CARGTGSISRNQPQHF. Here the CDR3 DNA reads TGTGCCAGAGGGACAGGGAGTATATCGAGGAATCAGCCCCAGCATTTT. V gene TRBV25-1 combines with J gene TRBJ1-5; 9 bases are a match to TRBD1. After removal of 9 bases from V and 4 bases from J, the junction contained 13 bases not matched to a gene. Germline V CDR1 and CDR2: MGHDK, SYGVNS. CDR3 length: 16 residues.

The chain joins TRBV29-1 to TRBJ1-1; maybe TRBD1 (5 bases). CDR1 and CDR2 from the germline V gene are SQVTM and ANQGSEA. V gave up 5 bases and J gave up 1 base, with 20 bases separating them. The CDR3 consists of 16 residues. The CDR3 loop reads CSVQVLGRVGNTEAFF. The CDR3 DNA follows: TGCAGCGTTCAAGTCTTGGGCAGGGTCGGGAACACTGAAGCTTTCTTT. Combining the CDR3 with reference TRBV29-1 and TRBJ1-1 gives the whole variable domain SAVISQKPSRDICQRGTSLTIQCQVDSQVTMMFWYRQQPGQSLTLIATANQGSEATYESGFVIDKFPISRPNLTFSTLTVSNMSPEDSSIYLCSVQVLGRVGNTEAFFGQGTRLTVV.

The rearrangement joins TRBV6-1 to TRBJ2-7, with TRBD1 matching 10 bases. With 4 bases clipped from V and 5 bases from J, the junction kept 2 bases outside the gene matches. The V gene's germline CDR1 is MNHNS and CDR2 SASEGT. The CDR3 extends over 13 amino acids. The CDR3 coding sequence is TGTGCCAGCAGTGCCGGGACAGGGGACGAGCAGTACTTC. Its translation is CASSAGTGDEQYF.

V and J are TRBV7-9 and TRBJ1-1; 7 bases are a match to TRBD1. The CDR3 length is 16 residues. Germline CDR1 SEHNR, CDR2 FQNEAQ (reference sequence). V dropped 0 bases and J dropped 4; count of bases not matched to a gene: 8. The CDR3 reads CASSLALRGRVTEAFF. In DNA, the CDR3 is TGTGCCAGCAGCTTAGCACTGAGGGGGCGGGTCACTGAAGCTTTCTTT.

The chain has TRBV19 and TRBJ2-7; 7 bases agree with TRBD1. Trimming at V came to 3 bases and at J to 3 bases, leaving 5 bases not matched to a gene. The CDR3 is 14 amino acids. Germline V gene data show CDR1 as LNHDA and CDR2 as SQIVND (reference sequence). The CDR3 here is CASSIGDSSYEQYF. In DNA form, the CDR3 reads TGTGCCAGTAGTATCGGGGACAGCAGCTACGAGCAGTACTTC.

The chain links TRBV2 to TRBJ2-1; the match to TRBD2 covers 14 bases. The V and J ends lost 6 bases and 6 bases, in that order; junction bases with no gene match: 4. CDR1 and CDR2 from the germline V gene are SNHLY and FYNNEI. This CDR3 is 15 amino acids long. Here the CDR3 DNA reads TGTGCCAGCAGACCCGGGACTAGCGGGAGCAATGAGCAGTTCTTC. The encoded protein is CASRPGTSGSNEQFF.

This chain joins TRBV19 and TRBJ2-5; D not certain. This CDR3 region has 12 residues. V was cut by 10 bases and J by 1 base, with 10 bases left in between. CDR1 LNHDA and CDR2 SQIVND come from the germline V gene (reference sequence). The CDR3 DNA follows: TGTGCCACCTCCTATCGCCAAGAGACCCAGTACTTC. This gives the protein CATSYRQETQYF.

The chain employs TRBV5-8 and TRBJ1-5; unclear D gene. The V and J ends lost 4 bases and 3 bases respectively, with 11 bases between them. Germline lookup yields CDR1 SGHTS and CDR2 YDEGEE. This CDR3 spans 14 amino acids. The CDR3 protein is CASSTDTFNQPQHF. The CDR3 DNA is TGTGCCAGCAGCACAGATACCTTCAATCAGCCCCAGCATTTT.

This sequence joins TRBV9 and TRBJ2-3; D is unclear. The V end was cut by 3 bases, the J end by 3 bases, with 11 bases between. This CDR3 has 14 residues. Germline V gives CDR1 SGDLS, CDR2 YYNGEE. CDR3 protein: CASSAEPHTDTQYF. The CDR3 coding sequence is TGTGCCAGCAGCGCAGAACCCCATACAGATACGCAGTATTTT.

The J gene is TRBJ1-1, the V gene TRBV7-2; unclear D gene. Germline assignment: CDR1 SGHTA and CDR2 FQGNSA. The V and J ends lost 0 bases and 6 bases respectively, with 5 bases between them. This CDR3 comprises 12 residues. CDR3 bases: TGTGCCAGCAGCTTAGCGCAGGCTGAAGCTTTCTTT. Translating gives CASSLAQAEAFF.

This rearrangement joins TRBV11-2 to TRBJ2-1; 8 bases align to TRBD2. V was pared by 2 bases and J by 7 bases, with 4 bases of the junction left unmatched. This CDR3 spans 14 amino acids. CDR1 is SGHAT, CDR2 FQNNGV, per germline. The CDR3 nucleotides are TGTGCCAGCAGCTTATCGGGAGGGCCTAATGAGCAGTTCTTC. The encoded protein is CASSLSGGPNEQFF.

This clone occurred a few times. The CDR3, as DNA: TGTGCCAGCAGTTTACGATTAGCGGGAGTAGAGACCCAGTACTTC. It codes for CASSLRLAGVETQYF. This chain uses TRBV28 with TRBJ2-5; TRBD2 matches at 9 bases. The CDR3 contains 15 residues. CDR1 is MDHEN, CDR2 SYDVKM, per germline. With V trimmed by 2 bases and J by 4 bases, 5 bases remained unmatched.

The chain combines TRBV11-2 with TRBJ2-1; D is perhaps TRBD1 (6 bases). Germline loops: CDR1 SGHAT, CDR2 FQNNGV. The CDR3 consists of 15 residues. Between the trimmed V and J ends, which lost 2 bases and 2 bases, there was a span of 10 bases. The CDR3 DNA reads TGTGCCAGCAGCTTATCGGGACACACCTACAATGAGCAGTTCTTC. Encoded protein: CASSLSGHTYNEQFF.

The V and J genes are TRBV28 and TRBJ2-7; D perhaps matches TRBD1 (5 bases). In germline, CDR1 is MDHEN, CDR2 SYDVKM. Trimming took 4 bases from V and 2 from J, leaving 15 bases between them. This CDR3 comprises 15 residues. The CDR3 bases are TGTGCCAGCAGTTCCCGGGCAGGGCAACCCTACGAGCAGTACTTC. It codes for CASSSRAGQPYEQYF.

The chain has TRBV6-6 and TRBJ1-3; maybe TRBD1 (5 bases). V was cut by 2 bases and J by 4 bases, with 12 bases left in between. The germline V gene encodes CDR1 MNHNY and CDR2 SVGAGI (reference sequence). The CDR3 covers 15 residues. Here the CDR3 DNA reads TGTGCCAGCAGTTACATGGGGCTAGAGGGAAACACCATATATTTT. It is translated as CASSYMGLEGNTIYF.

The J gene is TRBJ2-2, the V gene TRBV9; the D gene is possibly TRBD2 (5 bases). The CDR3 runs 14 residues. Trimming cost V 2 bases and J 4 bases, with 9 bases left between them. Germline CDR1 SGDLS, CDR2 YYNGEE. This CDR3 is CASSVTRSTGELFF. The CDR3 bases are TGTGCCAGCAGCGTCACTAGATCCACCGGGGAGCTGTTTTTT.

The chain links TRBV11-1 to TRBJ1-1; unclear D gene. CDR3 length equals 14 residues. Between the trimmed V and J ends, which lost 4 bases and 10 bases, there was a span of 19 bases. The germline gives CDR1 SGHAT, CDR2 FQDESV (reference sequence). The CDR3 is CASSSPGEWGVAFF. The CDR3 DNA reads as TGTGCCAGCAGCTCACCCGGGGAATGGGGTGTAGCTTTCTTT.

This chain joins TRBV6-6 and TRBJ2-5; D possibly uses TRBD1 or TRBD2 (6 bases each). The CDR3 runs to 13 residues. V was cut by 2 bases and J by 5 bases, with 9 bases left in between. CDR1 MNHNY and CDR2 SVGAGI come from the germline V gene (reference sequence). This CDR3 is CASSYGGRETQYF. The CDR3 DNA sequence: TGTGCCAGCAGTTACGGGGGGCGGGAGACCCAGTACTTC.

This chain links TRBV5-1 with TRBJ1-6, with TRBD1 matching over 9 bases. The CDR3 has 13 residues. Germline V lookup: CDR1 SGHRS, CDR2 YFSETQ. V trimming: 2 bases; J trimming: 13 bases; junction bases outside the gene matches: 4. This CDR3 reads CASSLRTGEPLHF. For the CDR3, the DNA is TGCGCCAGCAGCTTACGGACAGGGGAGCCCCTCCACTTT.